The table lists the clone carrying this T cell receptor (beta chain) with many counts. The antigen is not known. This sample was taken from a study of glioma-infiltrating T cells. TCR alpha and beta CDR3 regions were amplified from RNA using iRepertoire nested multiplex PCR. One-step reverse transcription and amplification started from around 100-400 ng of tissue mRNA or PBMC total RNA. TCRdb redid the calling of the multiplex PCR reads with MiXCR, one entry per CDR3 protein. The sample lists roughly 190,000 distinct CDR3 sequences, roughly a third occurring once. Notes on the study in general: CDR3 overlap between tissue and blood was very small. Non-neoplastic patients had below-expected tissue-blood divergence, while all gliomas exceeded expectation.

CDR1 and CDR2 (germline): MNHNS, SASEGT. V lost 7 bases and J lost 4; bases outside the gene matches: 7. The CDR3 has 14 amino acids. The sample comprised glioma tissue, nonneoplastic brain tissue, or PBMCs (not recorded which). The receptor was derived from a human donor with low-grade glioma or glioblastoma, undergoing nonglioma brain surgery, or in good health (not recorded which). The J gene is TRBJ2-1, the V gene TRBV6-1; 7 bases are a match to TRBD1. The DNA for the CDR3 is TGTGCCAGCACAAGGGGGCTGGGGTACAATGAGCAGTTCTTC. Protein: CASTRGLGYNEQFF.